This note documents a single T cell receptor (beta chain) sequence. The data belong to a study of TIL therapy for anti-PD-1-resistant metastatic lung cancer. At the level of the study: Patients had a median age of nearly 55 years (range roughly 38-75). By whole-exome sequencing, median non-synonymous tumor mutation burden was approximately 1.4 mutations per megabase. A handful of tumors were EGFR-mutant and two were ALK-rearranged.

Time point noted: pre-treatment sample, taken before nivolumab and TIL therapy. Sequencing used immunoSEQ v3. Sequencing depth was around 2 million read pairs for survey level, roughly 4.5-6.5 million for deep. Measured with immunoSEQ multiplex PCR; TCRdb has only the in-frame clones, and not every one. The table lists about 17,000 clones, approximately 79% of them singletons. Germline CDR1 reads SGHKS; CDR2 reads YYEKEE (reference sequence). The CDR3 contains 14 residues. With V trimmed by 7 bases and J by 1 base, 1 base remained unmatched. The input for sequencing was blood, taken at baseline. The sequence derives from a person aged 25 to 80 with non-small cell lung cancer. The gene calls are TRBV5-5 and TRBJ2-2; 10 nucleotides line up with TRBD2. The chain's CDR3 is CASRLAGNTGELFF. The CDR3 DNA sequence: TGTGCCAGCCGACTAGCGGGGAACACCGGGGAGCTGTTTTTT. The full variable domain, rest sourced from reference TRBV5-5 and TRBJ2-2, is DAGVTQSPTHLIKTRGQQVTLRCSPISGHKSVSWYQQVLGQGPQFIFQYYEKEERGRGNFPDRFSARQFPNYSSELNVNALLLGDSALYLCASRLAGNTGELFFGEGSRLTVL.